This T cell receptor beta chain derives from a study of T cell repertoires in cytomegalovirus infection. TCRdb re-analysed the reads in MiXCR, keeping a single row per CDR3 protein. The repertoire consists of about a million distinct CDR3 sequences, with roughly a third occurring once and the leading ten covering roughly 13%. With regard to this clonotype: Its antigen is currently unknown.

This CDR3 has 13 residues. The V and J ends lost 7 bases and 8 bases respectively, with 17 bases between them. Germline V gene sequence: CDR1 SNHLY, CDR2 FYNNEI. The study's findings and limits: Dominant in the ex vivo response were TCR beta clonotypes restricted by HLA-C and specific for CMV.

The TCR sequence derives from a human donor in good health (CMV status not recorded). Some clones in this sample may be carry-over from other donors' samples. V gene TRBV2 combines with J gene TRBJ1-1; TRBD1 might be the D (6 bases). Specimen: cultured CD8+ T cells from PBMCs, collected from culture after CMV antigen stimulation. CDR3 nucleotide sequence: TGTGCCAGCACGAAGGCGGGGGCAGTGGAAGCTTTCTTT. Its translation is CASTKAGAVEAFF.